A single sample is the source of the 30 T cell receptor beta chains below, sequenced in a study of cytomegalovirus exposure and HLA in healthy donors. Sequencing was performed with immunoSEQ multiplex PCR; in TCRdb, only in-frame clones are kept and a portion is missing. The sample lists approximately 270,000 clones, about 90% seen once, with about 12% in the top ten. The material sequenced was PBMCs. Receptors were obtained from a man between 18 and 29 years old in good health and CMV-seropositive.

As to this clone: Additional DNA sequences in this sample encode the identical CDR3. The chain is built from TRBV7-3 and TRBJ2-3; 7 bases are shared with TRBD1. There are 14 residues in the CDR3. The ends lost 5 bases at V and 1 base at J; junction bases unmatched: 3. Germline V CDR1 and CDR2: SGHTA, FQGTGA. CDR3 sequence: CASSPGQGTDTQYF. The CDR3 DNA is TGTGCCAGCAGCCCCGGACAGGGCACAGATACGCAGTATTTT.

CDR3 DNA: TGTGCCAGCAGTGAACAAGGAAATCAGCCCCAGCATTTT. Translation: CASSEQGNQPQHF. This chain links TRBV6-1 with TRBJ1-5; D remains ambiguous. V was trimmed by 2 bases and J by 4 bases, leaving 6 bases between them. The length of the CDR3 is 13 residues. The germline V gene encodes CDR1 MNHNS and CDR2 SASEGT.

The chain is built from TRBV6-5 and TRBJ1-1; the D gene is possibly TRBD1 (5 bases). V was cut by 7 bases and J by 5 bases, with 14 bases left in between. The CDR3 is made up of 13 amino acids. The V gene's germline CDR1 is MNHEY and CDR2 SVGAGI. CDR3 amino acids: CASTRGRETEAFF. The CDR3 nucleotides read TGTGCCAGCACCCGAGGCAGGGAGACTGAAGCTTTCTTT.

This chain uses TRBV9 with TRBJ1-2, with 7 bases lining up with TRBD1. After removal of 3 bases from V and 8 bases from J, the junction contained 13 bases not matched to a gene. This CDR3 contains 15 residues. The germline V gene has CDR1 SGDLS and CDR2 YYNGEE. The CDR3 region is CASSERDRVQGGYTF. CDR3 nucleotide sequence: TGTGCCAGCAGCGAGAGAGACAGGGTACAAGGCGGCTACACCTTC. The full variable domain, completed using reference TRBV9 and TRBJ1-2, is DSGVTQTPKHLITATGQRVTLRCSPRSGDLSVYWYQQSLDQGLQFLIQYYNGEERAKGNILERFSAQQFPDLHSELNLSSLELGDSALYFCASSERDRVQGGYTFGSGTRLTVV.

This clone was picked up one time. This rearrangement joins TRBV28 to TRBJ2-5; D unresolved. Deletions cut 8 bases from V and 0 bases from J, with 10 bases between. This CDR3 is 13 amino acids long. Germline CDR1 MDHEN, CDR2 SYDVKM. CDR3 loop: CASGPGDQETQYF. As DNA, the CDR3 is TGTGCCAGCGGGCCTGGGGACCAAGAGACCCAGTACTTC. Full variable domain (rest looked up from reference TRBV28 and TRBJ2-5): DVKVTQSSRYLVKRTGEKVFLECVQDMDHENMFWYRQDPGLGLRLIYFSYDVKMKEKGDIPEGYSVSREKKERFSLILESASTNQTSMYLCASGPGDQETQYFGPGTRLLVL.

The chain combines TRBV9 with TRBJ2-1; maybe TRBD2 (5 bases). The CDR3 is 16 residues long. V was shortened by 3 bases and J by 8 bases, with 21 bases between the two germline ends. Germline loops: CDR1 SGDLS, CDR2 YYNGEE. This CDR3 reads CASSARTPPPAYEQFF. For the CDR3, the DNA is TGTGCCAGCAGCGCACGGACTCCACCGCCGGCCTATGAGCAGTTCTTC.

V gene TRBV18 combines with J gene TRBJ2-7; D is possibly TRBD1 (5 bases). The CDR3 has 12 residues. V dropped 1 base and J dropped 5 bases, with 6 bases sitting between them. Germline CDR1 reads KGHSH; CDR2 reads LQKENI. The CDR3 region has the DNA TGTGCCAGCTCACCACGGGGCGACGAGCAGTACTTC. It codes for CASSPRGDEQYF.

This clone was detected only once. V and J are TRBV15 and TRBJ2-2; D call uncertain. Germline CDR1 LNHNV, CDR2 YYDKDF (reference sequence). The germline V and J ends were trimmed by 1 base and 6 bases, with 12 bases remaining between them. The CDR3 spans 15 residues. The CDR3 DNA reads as TGTGCCACCAGCAGAGGACCCAAGGGCCCCGGGGAGCTGTTTTTT. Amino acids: CATSRGPKGPGELFF.

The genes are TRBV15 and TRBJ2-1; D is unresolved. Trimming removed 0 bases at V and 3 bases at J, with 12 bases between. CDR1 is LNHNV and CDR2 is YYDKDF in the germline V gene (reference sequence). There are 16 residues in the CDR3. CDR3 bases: TGTGCCACCAGCAGAGATCTTCAGTACAACTACAATGAGCAGTTCTTC. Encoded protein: CATSRDLQYNYNEQFF.

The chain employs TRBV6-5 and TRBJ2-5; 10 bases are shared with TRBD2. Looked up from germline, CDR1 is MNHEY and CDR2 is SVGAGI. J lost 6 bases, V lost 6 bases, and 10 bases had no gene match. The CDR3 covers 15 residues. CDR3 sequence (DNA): TGTGCCAGCAGAGCACTAGCGGGATTCTCGAAGACCCAGTACTTC. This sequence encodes CASRALAGFSKTQYF.

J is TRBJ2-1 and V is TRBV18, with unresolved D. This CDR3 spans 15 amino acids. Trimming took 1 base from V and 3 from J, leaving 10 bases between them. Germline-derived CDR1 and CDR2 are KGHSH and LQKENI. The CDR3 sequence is CASSPLMAGYNEQFF. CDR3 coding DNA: TGTGCCAGCTCACCACTGATGGCTGGCTACAATGAGCAGTTCTTC. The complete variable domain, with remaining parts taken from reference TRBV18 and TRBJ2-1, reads NAGVMQNPRHLVRRRGQEARLRCSPMKGHSHVYWYRQLPEEGLKFMVYLQKENIIDESGMPKERFSAEFPKEGPSILRIQQVVRGDSAAYFCASSPLMAGYNEQFFGPGTRLTVL.

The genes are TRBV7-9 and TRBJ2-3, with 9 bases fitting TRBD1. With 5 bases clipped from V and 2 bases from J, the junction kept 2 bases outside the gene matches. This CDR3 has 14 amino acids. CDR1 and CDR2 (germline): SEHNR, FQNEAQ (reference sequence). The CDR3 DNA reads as TGTGCCAGCAGCGGACAGGGGAACACAGATACGCAGTATTTT. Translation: CASSGQGNTDTQYF.

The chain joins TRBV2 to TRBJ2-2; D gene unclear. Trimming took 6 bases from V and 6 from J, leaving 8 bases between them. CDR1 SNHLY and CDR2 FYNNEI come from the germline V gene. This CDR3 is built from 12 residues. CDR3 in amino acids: CASSLTSGELFF. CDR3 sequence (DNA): TGTGCCAGCAGCCTAACATCCGGGGAGCTGTTTTTT.

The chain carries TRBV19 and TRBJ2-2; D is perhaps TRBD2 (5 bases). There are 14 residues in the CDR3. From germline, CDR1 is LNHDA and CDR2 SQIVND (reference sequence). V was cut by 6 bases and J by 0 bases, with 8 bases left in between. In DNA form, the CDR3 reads TGTGCCAGTAGGGAGGTGGCGAACACCGGGGAGCTGTTTTTT. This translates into CASREVANTGELFF.

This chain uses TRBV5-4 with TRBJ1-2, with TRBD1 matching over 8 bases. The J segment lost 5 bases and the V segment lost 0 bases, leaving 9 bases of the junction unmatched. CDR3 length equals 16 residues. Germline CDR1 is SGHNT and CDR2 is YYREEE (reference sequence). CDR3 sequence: CASSLGGQGKEYGYTF. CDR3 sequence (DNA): TGTGCCAGCAGCTTGGGAGGACAGGGAAAAGAGTATGGCTACACCTTC.

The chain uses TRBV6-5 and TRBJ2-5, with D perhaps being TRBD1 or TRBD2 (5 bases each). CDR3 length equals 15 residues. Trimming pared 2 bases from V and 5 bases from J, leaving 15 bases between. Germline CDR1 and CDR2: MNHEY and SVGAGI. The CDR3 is CASSYRPGRGETQYF. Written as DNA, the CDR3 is TGTGCCAGCAGTTACAGACCGGGACGCGGGGAGACCCAGTACTTC.

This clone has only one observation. CDR3 in amino acids: CASSLDGTSGDNEQFF. The DNA for the CDR3 is TGTGCCAGCAGCTTGGACGGGACTAGCGGGGACAATGAGCAGTTCTTC. The chain recombines TRBV5-4 with TRBJ2-1; 13 positions match TRBD2. Germline V gives CDR1 SGHNT, CDR2 YYREEE (reference sequence). CDR3 length: 16 residues. J gave up 5 bases and V 0 bases, and 2 bases lay outside the gene matches.

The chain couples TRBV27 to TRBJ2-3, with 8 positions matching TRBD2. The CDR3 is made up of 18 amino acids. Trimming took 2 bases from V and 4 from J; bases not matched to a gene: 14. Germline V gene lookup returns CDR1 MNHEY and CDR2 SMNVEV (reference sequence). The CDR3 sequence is CASSLEAGRSGRPDTQYF. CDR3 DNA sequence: TGTGCCAGCAGTTTAGAGGCCGGAAGGAGCGGGAGACCAGATACGCAGTATTTT.

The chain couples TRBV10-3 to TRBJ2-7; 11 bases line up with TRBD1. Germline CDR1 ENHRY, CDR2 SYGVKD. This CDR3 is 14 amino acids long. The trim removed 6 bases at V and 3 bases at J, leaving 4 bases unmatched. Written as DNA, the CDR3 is TGTGCCATCAGGGGGACAGGGGGGCGCTACGAGCAGTACTTC. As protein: CAIRGTGGRYEQYF.

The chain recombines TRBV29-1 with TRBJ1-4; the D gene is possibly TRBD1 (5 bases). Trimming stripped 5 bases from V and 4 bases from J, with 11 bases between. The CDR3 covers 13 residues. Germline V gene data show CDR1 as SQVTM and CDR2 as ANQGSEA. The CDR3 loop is CSVPGSGNEKLFF. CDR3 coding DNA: TGCAGCGTTCCAGGGTCCGGTAATGAAAAACTGTTTTTT.

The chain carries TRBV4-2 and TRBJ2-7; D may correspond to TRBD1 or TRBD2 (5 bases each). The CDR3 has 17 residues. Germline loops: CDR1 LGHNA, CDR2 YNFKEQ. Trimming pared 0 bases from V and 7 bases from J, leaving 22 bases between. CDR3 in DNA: TGTGCCAGCAGCCAAGAAGGGTGGAGAGCGGCCAGGGCGGAGCAGTACTTC. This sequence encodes CASSQEGWRAARAEQYF.

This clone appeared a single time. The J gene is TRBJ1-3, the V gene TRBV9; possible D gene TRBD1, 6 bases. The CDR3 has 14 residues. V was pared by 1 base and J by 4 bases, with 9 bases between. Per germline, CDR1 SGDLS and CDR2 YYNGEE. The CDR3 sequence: CASSVTGQGNTIYF. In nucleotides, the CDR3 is TGTGCCAGCAGCGTAACAGGGCAGGGAAACACCATATATTTT.

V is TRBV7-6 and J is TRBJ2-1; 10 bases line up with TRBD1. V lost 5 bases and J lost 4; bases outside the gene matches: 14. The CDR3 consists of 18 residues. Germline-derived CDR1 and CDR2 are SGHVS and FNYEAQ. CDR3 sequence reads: CASSRRPGTGADYNEQFF. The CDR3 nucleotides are TGTGCCAGCAGCCGCCGACCCGGGACAGGGGCCGATTACAATGAGCAGTTCTTC.

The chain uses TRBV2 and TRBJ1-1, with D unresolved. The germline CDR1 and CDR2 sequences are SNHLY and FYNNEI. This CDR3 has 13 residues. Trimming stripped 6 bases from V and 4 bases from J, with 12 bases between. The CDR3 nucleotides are TGTGCCAGCAGGGGTCGGGTGTTCACTGAAGCTTTCTTT. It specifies CASRGRVFTEAFF.

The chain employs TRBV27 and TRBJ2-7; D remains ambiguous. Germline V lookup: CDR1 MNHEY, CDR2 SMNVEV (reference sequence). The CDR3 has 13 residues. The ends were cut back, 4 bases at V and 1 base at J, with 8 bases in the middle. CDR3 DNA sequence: TGTGCCAGCAGTTGGACGTATTCCTACGAGCAGTACTTC. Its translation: CASSWTYSYEQYF.

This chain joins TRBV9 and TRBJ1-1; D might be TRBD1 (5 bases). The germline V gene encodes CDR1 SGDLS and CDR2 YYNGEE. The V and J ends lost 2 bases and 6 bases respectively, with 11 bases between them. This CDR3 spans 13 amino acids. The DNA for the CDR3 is TGTGCCAGCAGCGTGTTTCTAGGGGCTGAAGCTTTCTTT. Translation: CASSVFLGAEAFF.

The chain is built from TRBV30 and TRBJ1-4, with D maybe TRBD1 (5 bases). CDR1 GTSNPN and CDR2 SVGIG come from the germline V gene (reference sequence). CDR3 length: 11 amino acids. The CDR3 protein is CAWGRGEKLFF. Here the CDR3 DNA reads TGTGCGTGGGGGAGGGGAGAAAAACTGTTTTTT.

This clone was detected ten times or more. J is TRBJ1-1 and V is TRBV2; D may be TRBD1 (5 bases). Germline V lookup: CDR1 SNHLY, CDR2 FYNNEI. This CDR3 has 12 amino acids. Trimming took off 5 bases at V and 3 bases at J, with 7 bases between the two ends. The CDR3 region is CASSWGYTEAFF. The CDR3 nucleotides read TGTGCCAGCAGTTGGGGGTACACTGAAGCTTTCTTT. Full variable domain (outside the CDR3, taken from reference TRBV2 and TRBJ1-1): EPEVTQTPSHQVTQMGQEVILRCVPISNHLYFYWYRQILGQKVEFLVSFYNNEISEKSEIFDDQFSVERPDGSNFTLKIRSTKLEDSAMYFCASSWGYTEAFFGQGTRLTVV.

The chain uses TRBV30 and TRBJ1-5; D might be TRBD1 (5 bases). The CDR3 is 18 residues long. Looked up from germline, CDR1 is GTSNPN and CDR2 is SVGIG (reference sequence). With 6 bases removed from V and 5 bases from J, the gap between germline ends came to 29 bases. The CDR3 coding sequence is TGTGCCTGCGACCCGGGACCTACTAAGTCGGAGCAGCATCAGCCCCAGCATTTT. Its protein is CACDPGPTKSEQHQPQHF. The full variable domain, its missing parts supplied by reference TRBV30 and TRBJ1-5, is SQTIHQWPATLVQPVGSPLSLECTVEGTSNPNLYWYRQAAGRGLQLLFYSVGIGQISSEVPQNLSASRPQDRQFILSSKKLLLSDSGFYLCACDPGPTKSEQHQPQHFGDGTRLSIL.

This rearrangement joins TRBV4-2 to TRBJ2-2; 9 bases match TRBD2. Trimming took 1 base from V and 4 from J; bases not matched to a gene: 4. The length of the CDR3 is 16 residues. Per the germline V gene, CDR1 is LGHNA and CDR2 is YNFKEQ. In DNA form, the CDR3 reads TGTGCCAGCAGCCAAGTAGGCGGGAGGGGCACCGGGGAGCTGTTTTTT. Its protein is CASSQVGGRGTGELFF.